A single sample is the source of the 21 T cell receptor beta chains below, sequenced in a study of cytomegalovirus exposure and HLA in healthy donors. It was with 60 Vbeta and 13 Jbeta primers that the PCR ran. Produced via immunoSEQ multiplex PCR; TCRdb's table is partial and in-frame only. The sample lists under 200,000 clones, 81% seen once, with approximately 3.9% in the top ten. The sample comprised PBMCs. The source is a man in his fifties in good health and CMV-seronegative.

The chain employs TRBV5-1 and TRBJ2-5; a weak D match, TRBD1 (5 bases). This CDR3 contains 15 residues. Germline-derived CDR1 and CDR2 are SGHRS and YFSETQ. Trimming took 0 bases from V and 5 from J, leaving 14 bases between them. The CDR3 DNA reads TGCGCCAGCAGCTTGGACGCAGGGATTTATGAGACCCAGTACTTC. It specifies CASSLDAGIYETQYF. Combining the CDR3 with reference TRBV5-1 and TRBJ2-5 gives the whole variable domain KAGVTQTPRYLIKTRGQQVTLSCSPISGHRSVSWYQQTPGQGLQFLFEYFSETQRNKGNFPGRFSGRQFSNSRSEMNVSTLELGDSALYLCASSLDAGIYETQYFGPGTRLLVL.

The J gene is TRBJ2-7, the V gene TRBV7-8; TRBD1 might be the D (7 bases). The germline V gene encodes CDR1 SGHVS and CDR2 FQNEAQ. This CDR3 contains 16 residues. V was cut by 1 base and J by 2 bases, with 15 bases left in between. The CDR3 region has the DNA TGTGCCAGCAGCTTAGGTGGGGGGCAGGGGGCCTACGAGCAGTACTTC. Translation: CASSLGGGQGAYEQYF.

The chain has TRBV11-2 and TRBJ2-3; D gene unclear. Germline lookup yields CDR1 SGHAT and CDR2 FQNNGV. This CDR3 is 14 amino acids long. V lost 1 base and J lost 0, with 5 bases in between. CDR3 loop: CASSLVPSTDTQYF. In DNA, the CDR3 is TGTGCCAGCAGCTTAGTTCCTAGCACAGATACGCAGTATTTT.

The V gene is TRBV27, the J gene TRBJ1-1; TRBD1 agrees at 8 bases. With 3 bases clipped from V and 1 base from J, the junction kept 4 bases outside the gene matches. The CDR3 is 15 amino acids. Germline-derived CDR1 and CDR2 are MNHEY and SMNVEV (reference sequence). The CDR3 DNA sequence: TGTGCCAGCAGTTTGCGGACAGGGAAGAACACTGAAGCTTTCTTT. It encodes CASSLRTGKNTEAFF.

The CDR3 nucleotides are TGTGCCAGCAGCTTGGCACACAATCAGCCCCAGCATTTT. This translates into CASSLAHNQPQHF. J is TRBJ1-5 and V is TRBV5-8; D unclear. Germline CDR1 reads SGHTS; CDR2 reads YDEGEE. V shed 0 bases and J shed 3 bases, with 4 bases lying between them. This CDR3 contains 13 residues. The whole variable domain, remainder taken from reference TRBV5-8 and TRBJ1-5, is EAGVTQSPTHLIKTRGQQATLRCSPISGHTSVYWYQQALGLGLQFLLWYDEGEERNRGNFPPRFSGRQFPNYSSELNVNALELEDSALYLCASSLAHNQPQHFGDGTRLSIL.

This sequence joins TRBV4-1 and TRBJ2-2, with D hard to call. Trimming left V 2 bases short and J 7 bases short, with 8 bases between. Germline lookup yields CDR1 MGHRA and CDR2 YSYEKL. This CDR3 has 13 amino acids. CDR3 amino acids: CASSQRDGGELFF. Written as DNA, the CDR3 is TGCGCCAGCAGCCAAAGAGATGGCGGGGAGCTGTTTTTT.

V usage is TRBV7-9 and J usage is TRBJ2-7; the match to TRBD2 covers 9 bases. The V segment lost 5 bases and the J segment 2 bases; nucleotides outside the gene matches: 7. The CDR3 length is 15 residues. Germline CDR1 is SEHNR and CDR2 is FQNEAQ (reference sequence). Here the CDR3 DNA reads TGTGCCAGCAGCCCCTCTAGCGGGGCTCCCTACGAGCAGTACTTC. Translated: CASSPSSGAPYEQYF.

The V gene is TRBV18, the J gene TRBJ2-7; perhaps TRBD2 as D (5 bases). The ends were cut back, 3 bases at V and 2 bases at J, with 11 bases in the middle. The CDR3 runs to 14 residues. Germline V lookup: CDR1 KGHSH, CDR2 LQKENI. The DNA for the CDR3 is TGTGCCAGCTCACCTCAGAAGGAGGCCTACGAGCAGTACTTC. Residues: CASSPQKEAYEQYF.

CDR3 coding DNA: TGTGCCAGCTCACGTCCAGGATCCTACGAGCAGTACTTC. As protein: CASSRPGSYEQYF. This chain links TRBV18 with TRBJ2-5, with D hard to call. Judging by the DNA end, TRBJ2-7 fits better; the J call may be wrong. There are 13 residues in the CDR3. Germline CDR1 and CDR2: KGHSH and LQKENI.

This clone came up a few times. The rearrangement links TRBV12-5 to TRBJ1-4; 8 nucleotides agree with TRBD1. The CDR3 totals 14 residues. Losses at the gene ends were 1 base for V and 6 bases for J; bases not matched to a gene: 1. Germline V gives CDR1 LGHNT, CDR2 FRNRAP. In nucleotides, the CDR3 is TGTGCTAGTGGTTTGGGGACAGGGTATGAAAAACTGTTTTTT. It codes for CASGLGTGYEKLFF.

This rearrangement joins TRBV5-1 to TRBJ2-1; D may be TRBD1 (6 bases). V lost 3 bases and J 4 bases, leaving 14 bases between the germline ends. From germline, CDR1 is SGHRS and CDR2 YFSETQ. The CDR3 spans 15 residues. CDR3 coding DNA: TGCGCCAGCAGCTCATCCGGGACACGGTACAATGAGCAGTTCTTC. It codes for CASSSSGTRYNEQFF. Full variable domain (missing parts from reference TRBV5-1 and TRBJ2-1): KAGVTQTPRYLIKTRGQQVTLSCSPISGHRSVSWYQQTPGQGLQFLFEYFSETQRNKGNFPGRFSGRQFSNSRSEMNVSTLELGDSALYLCASSSSGTRYNEQFFGPGTRLTVL.

The chain recombines TRBV7-7 with TRBJ2-7; D possibly corresponds to TRBD1 (5 bases). Trimming took off 5 bases at V and 4 bases at J, with 15 bases between the two ends. The CDR3 loop spans 14 amino acids. Germline values: CDR1 SSHAT, CDR2 FNYEAQ (reference sequence). CDR3 protein: CASSPGPSGYEQYF. DNA for the CDR3: TGTGCCAGCAGCCCCGGGCCCTCAGGGTACGAGCAGTACTTC.

The rearrangement joins TRBV5-6 to TRBJ2-5, with D maybe TRBD2 (6 bases). The CDR3 length is 15 residues. Trimming removed 0 bases from V and 6 bases from J, with 15 bases in between. Germline CDR1 reads SGHDT; CDR2 reads YYEEEE. In DNA form, the CDR3 reads TGTGCCAGCAGCTTGGGTGAGGGAGGTAGGCAGACCCAGTACTTC. It encodes CASSLGEGGRQTQYF.

The chain carries TRBV27 and TRBJ1-5; D is uncertain. This CDR3 contains 16 residues. Germline CDR1 MNHEY, CDR2 SMNVEV (reference sequence). V shed 4 bases and J shed 9 bases, with 22 bases lying between them. The CDR3 sequence is CASSSLGGQGNRPQHF. The CDR3 coding sequence is TGTGCCAGCAGTTCCCTGGGCGGGCAAGGCAACCGGCCCCAGCATTTT.

This clone appeared a single time. This chain links TRBV27 with TRBJ1-2; 9 positions agree with TRBD1. CDR1 is MNHEY, CDR2 SMNVEV, per germline (reference sequence). The CDR3 totals 14 residues. V lost 5 bases, J lost 6 bases, and 7 bases stayed unmatched. The CDR3 loop is CASSAGTGNHGYTF. CDR3 bases: TGTGCCAGCAGTGCCGGGACAGGGAACCATGGCTACACCTTC.

The CDR3 sequence is CASRTSGAGELFF. Written as DNA, the CDR3 is TGTGCCAGCCGGACTAGCGGAGCTGGGGAGCTGTTTTTT. The genes are TRBV27 and TRBJ2-2; 10 bases agree with TRBD2. Per germline, CDR1 MNHEY and CDR2 SMNVEV (reference sequence). Losses at the gene ends were 8 bases for V and 8 bases for J; bases not matched to a gene: 5. CDR3 length equals 13 residues.

The J gene is TRBJ2-2, the V gene TRBV7-2, with TRBD2 as a possible D gene (5 bases). Germline-derived CDR1 and CDR2 are SGHTA and FQGNSA. CDR3 length: 15 residues. V lost 2 bases to trimming and J lost 7 bases, with 14 bases between them. CDR3 coding DNA: TGTGCCAGCAGCTTAAGAATACGAGGGAGCGGGGAGCTGTTTTTT. It yields the protein CASSLRIRGSGELFF. The variable domain in full, with the rest retrieved from reference TRBV7-2 and TRBJ2-2, is GAGVSQSPSNKVTEKGKDVELRCDPISGHTALYWYRQSLGQGLEFLIYFQGNSAPDKSGLPSDRFSAERTGGSVSTLTIQRTQQEDSAVYLCASSLRIRGSGELFFGEGSRLTVL.

The chain links TRBV6-5 to TRBJ1-1; 7 nucleotides match TRBD1. The length of the CDR3 is 14 residues. Per germline, CDR1 MNHEY and CDR2 SVGAGI. Trimming cost V 7 bases and J 0 bases; bases outside gene matches: 5. DNA for the CDR3: TGTGCCAGCAATAAGGGGGCTCTGAACACTGAAGCTTTCTTT. It codes for CASNKGALNTEAFF.

The chain recombines TRBV10-3 with TRBJ1-1; the D gene is possibly TRBD1 (5 bases). CDR3 length: 13 residues. Germline CDR1 reads ENHRY; CDR2 reads SYGVKD. Trimming stripped 4 bases from V and 2 bases from J, with 8 bases between. The CDR3 sequence: CAISVQGNTEAFF. CDR3 DNA: TGTGCCATCAGTGTTCAGGGAAACACTGAAGCTTTCTTT.

The chain has TRBV29-1 and TRBJ2-1, with TRBD1 matching over 7 bases. The CDR3 is 14 amino acids. CDR1 and CDR2 from the germline V gene are SQVTM and ANQGSEA. Losses at the gene ends were 6 bases for V and 0 bases for J; bases not matched to a gene: 5. The CDR3 DNA reads as TGCAGCGTCCAGGGACAGAGCTCCTACAATGAGCAGTTCTTC. It specifies CSVQGQSSYNEQFF.

The V call is TRBV19, the J call TRBJ2-4; 9 nucleotides align to TRBD2. This CDR3 region has 15 residues. Per the germline V gene, CDR1 is LNHDA and CDR2 is SQIVND (reference sequence). V was pared by 4 bases and J by 5 bases, with 6 bases of the junction left unmatched. In DNA form, the CDR3 reads TGTGCCAGTAGTACCCGGGCGGGGGGGGAAAACATTCAGTACTTC. It codes for CASSTRAGGENIQYF.